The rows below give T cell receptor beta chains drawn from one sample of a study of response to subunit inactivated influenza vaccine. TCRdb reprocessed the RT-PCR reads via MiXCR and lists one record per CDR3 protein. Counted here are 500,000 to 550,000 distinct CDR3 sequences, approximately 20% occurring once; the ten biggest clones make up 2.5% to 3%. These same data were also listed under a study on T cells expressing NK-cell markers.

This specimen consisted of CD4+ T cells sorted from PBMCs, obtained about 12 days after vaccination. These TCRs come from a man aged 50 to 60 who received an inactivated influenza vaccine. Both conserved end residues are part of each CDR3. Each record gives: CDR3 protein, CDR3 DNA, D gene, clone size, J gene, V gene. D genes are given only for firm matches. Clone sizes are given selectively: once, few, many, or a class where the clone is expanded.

CASSLGTQTYEQYF TGTGCCAGCAGTTTAGGAACTCAGACCTACGAGCAGTACTTC - many TRBJ2-7 TRBV12-3/TRBV12-4
CAISEARYQREESYNEQFF TGTGCCATCAGTGAGGCCAGGTATCAGCGGGAGGAGTCCTACAATGAGCAGTTCTTC TRBD2 - TRBJ2-1 TRBV10-3
CASSQDRKNTEAFF TGCGCCAGCAGCCAAGACAGAAAGAACACTGAAGCTTTCTTT - - TRBJ1-1 TRBV4-1
CASSPWSSSYEQYF TGTGCCAGCAGCCCCTGGTCTAGCTCCTACGAGCAGTACTTC - few TRBJ2-7 TRBV7-2
CASSYGLSRYNEQFF TGTGCCAGCAGTTACGGGCTCTCCCGGTACAATGAGCAGTTCTTC - few TRBJ2-1 TRBV6-5
CAWSVTRQGNSPLHF TGTGCCTGGAGTGTGACTCGGCAGGGAAATTCACCCCTCCACTTT - few TRBJ1-6 TRBV30
CASSFGTGFSYEQYF TGTGCCAGCAGTTTTGGGACAGGGTTCTCCTACGAGCAGTACTTC TRBD1 few TRBJ2-7 TRBV12-3/TRBV12-4
CSVRRDFTDTQYF TGCAGCGTTAGGCGGGACTTCACAGATACGCAGTATTTT - - TRBJ2-3 TRBV29-1
CASSLDPRTQYF TGTGCCAGCAGCTTAGATCCGCGGACCCAGTACTTC - - TRBJ2-5 TRBV11-2
CASSVGQSLELFF TGTGCCAGCAGCGTGGGACAGTCCCTGGAGCTGTTTTTT TRBD1 - TRBJ2-2 TRBV6-1
CASSSPGRPEKLFF TGTGCCAGCAGCTCACCGGGACGGCCAGAAAAACTGTTTTTT - few TRBJ1-4 TRBV3-1
CASSPGLAGGHSYTDTQYF TGCGCCAGCAGCCCGGGACTAGCGGGTGGCCACTCTTACACAGATACGCAGTATTTT TRBD2 few TRBJ2-3 TRBV5-1
CASSESDTQYF TGTGCCAGCAGTGAGTCAGATACGCAGTATTTT - few TRBJ2-3 TRBV7-9
CSVGAGPYEQYF TGCAGCGTTGGAGCAGGGCCCTACGAGCAGTACTTC - few TRBJ2-7 TRBV29-1
CSAGGSGAAIETQYF TGCAGTGCGGGGGGGTCAGGGGCGGCAATTGAGACCCAGTACTTC - - TRBJ2-5 TRBV20-1
CASSGLAGGPRRPNTGELFF TGTGCCAGCTCCGGACTAGCGGGGGGTCCCCGCCGACCGAACACCGGGGAGCTGTTTTTT TRBD2 - TRBJ2-2 TRBV18
CASSPLGGESYEQYF TGTGCCAGCAGTCCCCTGGGGGGGGAATCCTACGAGCAGTACTTC TRBD2 - TRBJ2-7 TRBV6-2/TRBV6-3
CASNRAGRFNEQYF TGTGCCAGCAACCGAGCGGGACGGTTTAACGAGCAGTACTTC TRBD2 few TRBJ2-7 TRBV6-2/TRBV6-3
CATSRGRQGHNEQFF TGTGCCACCAGCAGAGGCCGGCAGGGGCACAATGAGCAGTTCTTC - many TRBJ2-1 TRBV15
CASSQLILPGQGYGYTF TGCGCCAGCAGCCAATTGATTCTCCCGGGACAGGGCTATGGCTACACCTTC TRBD1 - TRBJ1-2 TRBV4-1
CASTVGTSGDNEQFF TGTGCCAGCACCGTAGGGACTAGCGGGGACAATGAGCAGTTCTTC TRBD2 - TRBJ2-1 TRBV9
CSARNPLATGELFF TGCAGTGCTAGAAATCCCTTAGCCACCGGGGAGCTGTTTTTT - - TRBJ2-2 TRBV20-1
CSVGKGPGNQPQHF TGCAGTGTTGGAAAAGGGCCGGGCAATCAGCCCCAGCATTTT - - TRBJ1-5 TRBV20-1
CASSLTKTSASYEQYF TGTGCCAGCAGCTTAACGAAGACTAGCGCCTCCTACGAGCAGTACTTC TRBD2 - TRBJ2-7 TRBV7-2
CASRYYNEQFF TGTGCCAGCAGATATTACAATGAGCAGTTCTTC - many TRBJ2-1 TRBV12-3/TRBV12-4
CASSERGDPYNEQFF TGTGCCAGCAGTGAAAGGGGGGACCCCTACAATGAGCAGTTCTTC - - TRBJ2-1 TRBV2
CASIPAGGTANEQFF TGTGCCAGCATCCCTGCGGGAGGAACAGCCAATGAGCAGTTCTTC TRBD2 - TRBJ2-1 TRBV28
CSARQGGSNQPQHF TGCAGTGCTAGACAGGGAGGCAGCAATCAGCCCCAGCATTTT - - TRBJ1-5 TRBV20-1
CASSPMAGYEQYF TGTGCCAGCTCACCTATGGCAGGCTATGAGCAGTACTTC - - TRBJ2-7 TRBV18
CASSPRDGYTF TGTGCCAGCAGTCCCAGGGATGGCTACACCTTC - - TRBJ1-2 TRBV28
CASSLGWGPANEAFF TGTGCCAGCAGCTTAGGCTGGGGACCGGCTAATGAAGCTTTCTTT - few TRBJ1-1 TRBV7-2
CASSYTGTSRSVGELFF TGTGCCAGCAGTTATACCGGGACTAGCAGATCCGTGGGGGAGCTGTTTTTT TRBD2 few TRBJ2-2 TRBV28
CSVDIRGPSGYGYTF TGCAGCGTTGATATCAGGGGGCCGTCCGGCTATGGCTACACCTTC TRBD1 few TRBJ1-2 TRBV29-1
CASSPLSDNEQFF TGTGCCAGCTCACCACTGTCCGACAATGAGCAGTTCTTC - - TRBJ2-1 TRBV18
CASSSVAGAPDTQYF TGTGCCAGCAGCTCGGTAGCGGGAGCCCCAGATACGCAGTATTTT TRBD2 - TRBJ2-3 TRBV7-9
CASRDRELAGVEQYF TGTGCCAGCAGGGATCGTGAACTAGCGGGAGTCGAGCAGTACTTC TRBD2 - TRBJ2-7 TRBV6-2/TRBV6-3
CSASMGTETQYF TGCAGTGCTAGCATGGGGACAGAGACCCAGTACTTC - - TRBJ2-5 TRBV20-1